This entry lists 26 T cell receptor beta chains sequenced from one sample in a study of identical twins. Using its own MiXCR run on the 5' RACE reads, TCRdb lists one record per CDR3 protein. The data hold fewer than 250,000 distinct CDR3 sequences, with 6% to 8.5% observed a single time. These data were also filed under a second study, of yellow fever vaccine responses in identical twins.

Specimen: CD8+ T cells sorted from blood. Receptors were obtained from a woman aged 18-30 years in good health.

CDR3 nucleotides: TGTGCCAGCAGTGAACTAGCGGGGGCATACAATGAGCAGTTCTTC. Translated: CASSELAGAYNEQFF. The genes are TRBV6-4 and TRBJ2-1; 11 nucleotides line up with TRBD2. Germline CDR1 MRHNA, CDR2 SNTAGT. CDR3 length equals 15 residues. The junction had 2 bases not matched to a gene; V was cut back by 3 bases and J by 4 bases.

This clonotype was counted only a few times. V and J are TRBV20-1 and TRBJ2-7; possibly TRBD1 or TRBD2 for D (7 bases each). Germline V gives CDR1 DFQATT, CDR2 SNEGSKA (reference sequence). V was trimmed by 0 bases and J by 4 bases, leaving 13 bases between them. This CDR3 is 14 amino acids long. The CDR3 is CSARDPQGGYEQYF. For the CDR3, the DNA is TGCAGTGCTAGAGATCCGCAGGGGGGGTACGAGCAGTACTTC.

The V and J genes are TRBV29-1 and TRBJ2-7, with 9 positions matching TRBD2. CDR3 length equals 13 residues. Germline CDR1 and CDR2: SQVTM and ANQGSEA. V was pared by 2 bases and J by 6 bases, with 5 bases of the junction left unmatched. The CDR3 region is CSVELREGREQYF. The CDR3 DNA is TGCAGCGTTGAATTGCGGGAGGGCCGCGAGCAGTACTTC.

The V gene is TRBV5-1, the J gene TRBJ2-3; D is uncertain. The CDR3 covers 14 residues. CDR1 is SGHRS and CDR2 is YFSETQ in the germline V gene. Deletions cut 0 bases from V and 2 bases from J, with 7 bases between. This CDR3 reads CASSLGEITDTQYF. The CDR3, as DNA: TGCGCCAGCAGCTTGGGTGAGATCACAGATACGCAGTATTTT.

This clonotype was observed at least ten times. V usage is TRBV12-3 or TRBV12-4 and J usage is TRBJ1-3; D gene ambiguous. This CDR3 is 14 amino acids long. V lost 3 bases and J lost 2, with 8 bases in between. CDR3 protein: CASSFSTAGNTIYF. In DNA, the CDR3 is TGTGCCAGCAGTTTCTCGACGGCTGGAAACACCATATATTTT.

There are many counts of this clonotype. The chain uses TRBV7-2 and TRBJ1-5; possibly TRBD1 for D (6 bases). CDR1 and CDR2 (germline): SGHTA, FQGNSA. This CDR3 is 13 amino acids long. V was pared by 2 bases and J by 8 bases, with 10 bases between. This chain's CDR3 is CASSLNRVEPQHF. The CDR3 region has the DNA TGTGCCAGCAGCTTAAACAGGGTTGAGCCCCAGCATTTT.

The chain uses TRBV7-9 and TRBJ2-5, with 14 bases identical to TRBD2. This CDR3 comprises 17 residues. Germline CDR1 reads SEHNR; CDR2 reads FQNEAQ (reference sequence). V was pared by 3 bases and J by 2 bases, with 5 bases of the junction left unmatched. This CDR3 is CASSFPGLAGAQETQYF. The DNA of the CDR3 is TGTGCCAGCAGCTTCCCGGGACTAGCGGGGGCTCAAGAGACCCAGTACTTC.

This clonotype has more than one count but fewer than ten. The chain couples TRBV19 to TRBJ1-1; D may be TRBD1 (5 bases). This CDR3 is 12 amino acids long. V lost 11 bases and J 3 bases, leaving 13 bases between the germline ends. CDR1 and CDR2 (germline): LNHDA, SQIVND (reference sequence). The CDR3 is CAVGEGDTEAFF. The CDR3 DNA follows: TGTGCCGTGGGGGAAGGGGACACTGAAGCTTTCTTT.

This chain uses TRBV4-1 with TRBJ1-5; TRBD1 matches 8 bases. The CDR3 is made up of 17 amino acids. Germline V CDR1 and CDR2: MGHRA, YSYEKL. The V gene end was trimmed by 0 bases and the J gene end by 7 bases; junction bases not matched to a gene: 11. The CDR3 spells CASSQDLPRGRWQPQHF. CDR3 nucleotide sequence: TGCGCCAGCAGCCAAGATCTCCCCAGGGGGCGTTGGCAGCCCCAGCATTTT.

This clonotype was found many times. This rearrangement joins TRBV7-9 to TRBJ2-1, with 10 bases lining up with TRBD2. The V and J ends lost 3 bases and 1 base, in that order; junction bases with no gene match: 6. The CDR3 sequence is 17 residues long. CDR1 and CDR2 (germline): SEHNR, FQNEAQ (reference sequence). CDR3 sequence (DNA): TGTGCCAGCAGCTTTGGGACTAGCGCTGCATCCTACAATGAGCAGTTCTTC. Encoded protein: CASSFGTSAASYNEQFF.

The chain links TRBV28 to TRBJ2-7; no clear D. CDR3 length equals 12 residues. Germline loops: CDR1 MDHEN, CDR2 SYDVKM. Trimming took off 0 bases at V and 7 bases at J, with 7 bases between the two ends. CDR3 residues: CASSLWGSEQYV. Written as DNA, the CDR3 is TGTGCCAGCAGTTTATGGGGGTCGGAGCAGTACGTC.

In its sample, this clonotype was seen many times. The chain links TRBV29-1 to TRBJ2-1; 12 bases map to TRBD2. Germline lookup yields CDR1 SQVTM and CDR2 ANQGSEA. The CDR3 is made up of 17 amino acids. J gave up 0 bases and V 6 bases, and 9 bases lay outside the gene matches. For the CDR3, the DNA is TGCAGCGTGGGGGGACTAGCGGGCCTACCCTCCTACAATGAGCAGTTCTTC. Encoded protein: CSVGGLAGLPSYNEQFF.

The V call is TRBV4-1, the J call TRBJ2-5, with TRBD2 matching over 8 bases. This CDR3 contains 16 residues. Germline CDR1 MGHRA, CDR2 YSYEKL. V gave up 1 base and J gave up 3 bases; unmatched junction bases: 7. As DNA, the CDR3 is TGCGCCAGCAGCCAAGTAACTAGCGGAGGCGAAGAGACCCAGTACTTC. Translation gives CASSQVTSGGEETQYF.

The chain combines TRBV15 with TRBJ2-3, with D perhaps matching TRBD2 (7 bases). V was pared by 1 base and J by 4 bases, with 18 bases between. The CDR3 has 17 amino acids. Per germline, CDR1 LNHNV and CDR2 YYDKDF (reference sequence). The CDR3 sequence: CATSRGEGDGGADTQYF. The CDR3, as DNA: TGTGCCACCAGCAGAGGGGAGGGGGATGGGGGCGCAGATACGCAGTATTTT. Together with reference TRBV15 and TRBJ2-3, the CDR3 gives the full variable domain: DAMVIQNPRYQVTQFGKPVTLSCSQTLNHNVMYWYQQKSSQAPKLLFHYYDKDFNNEADTPDNFQSRRPNTSFCFLDIRSPGLGDTAMYLCATSRGEGDGGADTQYFGPGTRLTVL.

As to this clonotype: Since no conserved phenylalanine or tryptophan closes the CDR3, a read error is the likely cause. This rearrangement joins TRBV12-3 or TRBV12-4 to TRBJ2-5, with D unresolved. The CDR3 runs 14 residues. V lost 3 bases, J lost 1 base, and 9 bases lay in between. The CDR3 reads CASSFAQAQETQYL. For the CDR3, the DNA is TGTGCCAGCAGTTTCGCGCAGGCCCAAGAGACCCAGTACCTC.

The V and J genes are TRBV15 and TRBJ2-5; 8 bases line up with TRBD1. The V gene end was trimmed by 6 bases and the J gene end by 5 bases; junction bases not matched to a gene: 5. Germline V gene data show CDR1 as LNHNV and CDR2 as YYDKDF (reference sequence). The CDR3 runs 13 residues. This CDR3 is CATRAGGPETQYF. The CDR3 DNA reads TGTGCCACCAGGGCAGGGGGCCCGGAGACCCAGTACTTC.

V gene TRBV5-5 combines with J gene TRBJ2-7; tentative D call: TRBD1 (5 bases). The CDR3 consists of 14 residues. CDR1 is SGHKS, CDR2 YYEKEE, per germline (reference sequence). Trimming pared 3 bases from V and 3 bases from J, leaving 13 bases between. CDR3 protein: CASSSAWGSYEQYF. The CDR3 coding sequence is TGTGCCAGCAGCTCCGCTTGGGGCAGCTACGAGCAGTACTTC. The full variable domain, with the rest looked up from reference TRBV5-5 and TRBJ2-7, is DAGVTQSPTHLIKTRGQQVTLRCSPISGHKSVSWYQQVLGQGPQFIFQYYEKEERGRGNFPDRFSARQFPNYSSELNVNALLLGDSALYLCASSSAWGSYEQYFGPGTRLTVT.

The rearrangement uses TRBV4-1 and TRBJ1-2; D possibly corresponds to TRBD1 (6 bases). Germline V gene lookup returns CDR1 MGHRA and CDR2 YSYEKL. The CDR3 sequence is 18 residues long. The V and J ends lost 1 base and 2 bases respectively, with 20 bases between them. CDR3 nucleotides: TGCGCCAGCAGCCAAGTTAAGGAGGGGGATTCCACCAACTATGGCTACACCTTC. Translated: CASSQVKEGDSTNYGYTF.

A few counts support this clonotype. The CDR3 DNA reads as TGTGCCAGCAGCTTGTACCGGACTAACACCGGGGAGCTGTTTTTT. It translates to CASSLYRTNTGELFF. The chain couples TRBV5-6 to TRBJ2-2; TRBD2 might be the D (5 bases). The CDR3 is made up of 15 amino acids. V was cut by 1 base and J by 2 bases, with 9 bases left in between. Looked up from germline, CDR1 is SGHDT and CDR2 is YYEEEE.

The chain joins TRBV29-1 to TRBJ2-3; 12 bases match TRBD1. Germline lookup yields CDR1 SQVTM and CDR2 ANQGSEA. V shed 4 bases, J shed 0 bases, and the junction held 5 bases outside the gene matches. The CDR3 is 16 amino acids. CDR3: CSVAGTGGPSTDTQYF. For the CDR3, the DNA is TGCAGCGTTGCCGGGACAGGGGGCCCAAGCACAGATACGCAGTATTTT.

The chain joins TRBV7-6 to TRBJ1-2; D not certain. Looked up from germline, CDR1 is SGHVS and CDR2 is FNYEAQ. V was clipped by 5 bases and J by 2 bases, with 18 bases between them. CDR3 length equals 16 residues. For the CDR3, the DNA is TGTGCCAGCAGCCCCATAGGCGGTCAAGGGAACTATGGCTACACCTTC. Amino acid sequence: CASSPIGGQGNYGYTF.

The chain employs TRBV5-1 and TRBJ1-3, with 9 bases matching TRBD1. V lost 0 bases to trimming and J lost 2 bases; unmatched junction nucleotides: 3. Germline V CDR1 and CDR2: SGHRS, YFSETQ. This CDR3 comprises 16 residues. The DNA for the CDR3 is TGCGCCAGCAGCTTGGAGGGACAGGGAGCTGGAAACACCATATATTTT. It yields the protein CASSLEGQGAGNTIYF.

The V call is TRBV6-1, the J call TRBJ2-1, with D possibly being TRBD2 (5 bases). The V gene's germline CDR1 is MNHNS and CDR2 SASEGT. The V end was cut by 3 bases, the J end by 3 bases, with 9 bases between. CDR3 size: 14 residues. The CDR3 DNA reads as TGTGCCAGCAGTGATGGCCGGGGCTACAATGAGCAGTTCTTC. Translated: CASSDGRGYNEQFF.

This clonotype showed up many times. The chain combines TRBV9 with TRBJ2-2; D is possibly TRBD2 (5 bases). The germline gives CDR1 SGDLS, CDR2 YYNGEE. The CDR3 has 13 amino acids. The V gene lost 3 bases and the J gene lost 5 bases, with 8 bases spanning the gap. The DNA for the CDR3 is TGTGCCAGCAGCGCGGGCGGGACCGGGGAGCTGTTTTTT. As protein: CASSAGGTGELFF.

The chain links TRBV6-2 or TRBV6-3 to TRBJ2-1, with 10 bases fitting TRBD2. Trimming cost V 7 bases and J 4 bases; bases outside gene matches: 7. Germline-derived CDR1 and CDR2 are MNHEY and SVGEGT. This CDR3 is built from 15 residues. CDR3 coding DNA: TGTGCCAGCACGGTAGGACTAGCGGCTTACAATGAGCAGTTCTTC. Translated: CASTVGLAAYNEQFF.

There are a few counts of this clonotype. The chain combines TRBV11-2 with TRBJ2-1; 11 positions agree with TRBD2. The V gene's germline CDR1 is SGHAT and CDR2 FQNNGV. J lost 5 bases, V lost 4 bases, and 7 bases had no gene match. The CDR3 extends over 16 amino acids. The CDR3 nucleotides are TGTGCCAGCAGCTCCTTCACTAGCGGGGGAGACAATGAGCAGTTCTTC. This gives the protein CASSSFTSGGDNEQFF.